The clone carrying this TCR beta chain has only a few counts. Its cognate antigen is unknown. The record originates from a study of radiotherapy plus CTLA-4 blockade in lung cancer. The overall study: Around 20% of enrolled patients responded objectively, and around 30% had disease control.

TCRdb keeps only in-frame clones here, not all; method: immunoSEQ multiplex PCR. The sample carries 50,000 to 65,000 clones, 79% recorded once. General study results and limits: The best predictor of response was reported to be early blood T cell clone dynamics, with interferon-beta.

After removal of 7 bases from V and 6 bases from J, the junction contained 5 bases not matched to a gene. The CDR3 covers 11 residues. CDR1 is GTSNPN and CDR2 is SVGIG in the germline V gene (reference sequence). Those patients who had chemo-refractory metastatic non-small-cell lung cancer were given focal radiation along with CTLA-4 blockade through ipilimumab. The chain recombines TRBV30 with TRBJ1-2; TRBD1 agrees at 7 bases. This receptor was obtained from a human donor with non-small cell lung cancer who had a complete response to radiotherapy plus ipilimumab. The material sequenced was peripheral blood, taken from a patient treated with radiotherapy plus ipilimumab. The CDR3 spells CASTGLHGYTF. The CDR3 DNA reads as TGTGCCTCGACAGGGTTGCATGGCTACACCTTC.